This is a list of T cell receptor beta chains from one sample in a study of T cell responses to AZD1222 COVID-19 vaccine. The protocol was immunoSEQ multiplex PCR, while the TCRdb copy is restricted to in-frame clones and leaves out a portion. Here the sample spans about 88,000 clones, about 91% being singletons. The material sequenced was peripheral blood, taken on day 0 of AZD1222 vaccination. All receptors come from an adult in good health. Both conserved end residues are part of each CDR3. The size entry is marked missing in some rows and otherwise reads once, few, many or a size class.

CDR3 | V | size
CAWSVRWGTNEKLFF | TRBV30 | .
CASSYGDRQPQHF | TRBV6-5 | once
CASSPWVDGTYEQYF | TRBV7-2 | .
CASSQADRVGVYEQYF | TRBV4-3 | .
CASSVRQGMGNSPLHF | TRBV28 | .
CASSRQETQYF | TRBV5-1 | .
CASSLLLGGGAEAFF | TRBV18 | .
CAIGGQHNSPLHF | TRBV10-3 | .
CASSVGDTQYF | TRBV6-5 | once
CASDGGQQPQHF | TRBV2 | .
CASSAAGQMETQYF | TRBV18 | .
CASSPTSGGEDTQYF | TRBV18 | .
CASSSSLGGLEQYF | TRBV5-1 | once
CSVDAGQGLYGYTF | TRBV29-1 | few
CASSWEGDQPQHF | TRBV5-1 | once
CASSSGELETQYF | TRBV6-2/TRBV6-3 | .
CASRGQGAGTDTQYF | TRBV28 | .
CASSVGGAEASEQYF | TRBV9 | .
CASSQGGFHNSPLHF | TRBV3-1/TRBV3-2 | once
CASSFGTGGPGANVLTF | TRBV28 | .
CASSYRTVSYNEQFF | TRBV6-5 | .
CASSLGRGGSTDTQYF | TRBV7-8 | few
CASTYGTGASYGYTF | TRBV19 | .
CSVTQGPGNTEAFF | TRBV29-1 | .
CASSLAAGRGTDTQYF | TRBV5-1 | .
CASFAPQGRHGYTF | TRBV28 | .
CASSRDSIYGYTF | TRBV9 | .